This T cell receptor (beta chain) appears in the sequencing data of a study of cytomegalovirus exposure and HLA in healthy donors. Likely unrecorded immune exposures existed in these nominally healthy donors. The germline CDR1 and CDR2 sequences are SGHDN and FVKESK. CDR3 length: 15 amino acids. The ends were cut back, 2 bases at V and 5 bases at J, with 15 bases in the middle. Overall study findings and caveats: The investigators catalogued under 200 TCR beta chains as cytomegalovirus-associated. Reportedly, diagnosis of cytomegalovirus status by the classifier showed high specificity and sensitivity.

The PCR contained 60 Vbeta and 13 Jbeta primers. TCRdb's copy holds only in-frame clones and misses some; the assay was immunoSEQ multiplex PCR. Here the sample spans 150,000 to 250,000 clones, about four fifths being singletons. A note on this clone: The antigen remains undetermined.

Specimen: PBMCs. This clonotype originated in a girl aged 5 to 17 in good health and CMV-seropositive. The V and J genes are TRBV14 and TRBJ2-5; D might be TRBD2 (5 bases). This CDR3 reads CASSQLTGWMETQYF. The CDR3 region has the DNA TGTGCCAGCAGCCAATTAACGGGGTGGATGGAGACCCAGTACTTC.